The T cell receptor (beta chain) described here comes from a study of blood T cell repertoires in COVID-19 (TCRdb year 2020). As for the study more broadly: Collaborator samples came from the United States, Italy and Spain and covered acute and convalescent phases of COVID-19. Samples were obtained from the ongoing ImmuneRACE study (first 160 participants) and from 1,254 subjects provided by 6 global collaborators. A de-identified subject ID, COVID-19 status, age in years and sex were almost always included in the sample metadata. Deeply sampled blood TCRbeta repertoires from subjects exposed to, actively infected with, or recovered from COVID-19 were included in the dataset. The prospective study material was composed of cDNA or gDNA derived from T cells, B-cell-depleted T cells, or PBMCs. HLA class I and class II types, where available, came from metadata supplied by the sample provider rather than from assay-based typing. The repertoires were released in a freely available public database intended as a resource for research on the immune response to SARS-CoV-2.

TCRbeta CDR3 regions were amplified from genomic DNA by means of the immunoSEQ Assay, a bias-controlled multiplex PCR. In the paper's pipeline: The number of nucleated cells in each sample was estimated by amplification of reference gene primers within the assay. To quantify the absolute abundance of each unique TCRbeta CDR3 rearrangement, sequence reads were collapsed and filtered. For each sample, productive Simpson clonality was calculated by taking the square root of Simpson's diversity index across productive rearrangements. The immuneACCESS repertoire file appears here via TCRdb, limited to in-frame rearrangements. These files lack a portion of the clones; in checked studies, under half of the deficit traces to unresolved V genes, and the cause of the others is not known. V and J calls plus clone size are reproduced from that table; the DNA served to infer D and trimming. Present in this sample are roughly 100,000 clones, roughly four fifths of which were seen just once. The ten top clones hold over 9.5% of the sample.

The table lists this clone with a count of one. Its specific antigen is unknown. The sample holds no much larger clone one base away, and base qualities are not on file. From its cysteine to its phenylalanine, the CDR3 spans 15 amino acids. Only the CDR3 region is kept as DNA, spanning 45 bases read in frame from base 1. The germline V gene encodes CDR1 LGHDT and CDR2 YNNKEL (reference sequence). Germline trimming: 2 bases from V, 5 bases from J; junction bases outside gene matches: 6. What the research found in general, with its limitations: The quantity of clinical and demographic metadata differed by source and by participant and was supplied without curation.

Whole blood was collected in K2EDTA tubes by collaborating institutions according to the institutions' own protocols. For TCRbeta analysis, collaborators shipped samples as frozen whole blood, isolated PBMCs, or DNA extracted from either of those sample types. The receptor was isolated from a man aged 40-49 years with active or convalescent COVID-19. The chain is encoded by TRBV3-1 (or the pseudogene TRBV3-2) joined to TRBJ2-5; the junction holds 9 bases that match TRBD2. The sequenced material came from peripheral blood. The encoded CDR3 is CASSQSGGRAETQYF. The DNA is as follows: TGTGCCAGCAGCCAAAGCGGGGGGAGGGCGGAGACCCAGTACTTC.